This T cell receptor (beta chain) came from a study of cytomegalovirus exposure and HLA in healthy donors. Study results and caveats: A previous analysis found most TCR beta V segments productive roughly 90% or roughly 30% of the time.

The CDR3 is made up of 14 amino acids. Germline V gene lookup returns CDR1 SGHTA and CDR2 FQGNSA. The germline V and J ends were trimmed by 1 base and 6 bases, with 12 bases remaining between them. In the case of this clone: Its antigen is currently unknown.

13 Jbeta primers and 60 Vbeta primers were used for the PCR. Clones were sequenced by immunoSEQ multiplex PCR, and TCRdb holds only the in-frame ones, with some missing. The sample contains over 85,000 clones, more than 75% of which appear only once. V and J are TRBV7-2 and TRBJ2-5; possible D gene TRBD2, 5 bases. Sequenced: PBMCs. The sequence came from a middle-aged woman in good health and CMV-seronegative. The CDR3 protein is CASSLGWGVKTQYF. DNA for the CDR3: TGTGCCAGCAGCTTAGGGTGGGGAGTCAAGACCCAGTACTTC.